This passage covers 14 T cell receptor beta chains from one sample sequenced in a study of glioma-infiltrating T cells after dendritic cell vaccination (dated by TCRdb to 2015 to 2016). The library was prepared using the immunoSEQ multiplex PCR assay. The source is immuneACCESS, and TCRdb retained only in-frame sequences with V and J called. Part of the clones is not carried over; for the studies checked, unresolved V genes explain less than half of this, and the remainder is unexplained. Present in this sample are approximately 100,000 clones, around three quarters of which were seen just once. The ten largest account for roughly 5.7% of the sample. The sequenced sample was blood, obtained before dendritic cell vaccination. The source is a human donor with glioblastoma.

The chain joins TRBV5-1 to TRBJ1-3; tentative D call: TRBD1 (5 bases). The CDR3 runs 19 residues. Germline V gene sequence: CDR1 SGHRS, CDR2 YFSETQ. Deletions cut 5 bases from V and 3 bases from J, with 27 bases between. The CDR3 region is CASRHQGHTALRYGNTIYF. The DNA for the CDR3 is TGCGCCAGCAGACACCAGGGCCACACCGCACTCAGGTATGGAAACACCATATATTTT.

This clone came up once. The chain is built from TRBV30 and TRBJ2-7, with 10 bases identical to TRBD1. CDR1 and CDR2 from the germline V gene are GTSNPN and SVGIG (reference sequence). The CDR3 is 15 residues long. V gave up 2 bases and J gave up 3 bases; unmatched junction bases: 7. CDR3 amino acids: CAWSLAGQGNYEQYF. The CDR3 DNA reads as TGTGCCTGGAGTTTAGCGGGACAGGGGAACTACGAGCAGTACTTC.

CDR3 region: CASSQMTGGYTF. The CDR3, as DNA: TGTGCCAGCAGCCAGATGACAGGGGGCTACACCTTC. The genes are TRBV2 and TRBJ1-2, with TRBD1 matching 7 bases. The CDR3 is 12 amino acids. Trimming took 6 bases from V and 8 from J; bases not matched to a gene: 6. Germline V gives CDR1 SNHLY, CDR2 FYNNEI. The variable domain in full, completed from reference TRBV2 and TRBJ1-2, reads EPEVTQTPSHQVTQMGQEVILRCVPISNHLYFYWYRQILGQKVEFLVSFYNNEISEKSEIFDDQFSVERPDGSNFTLKIRSTKLEDSAMYFCASSQMTGGYTFGSGTRLTVV.

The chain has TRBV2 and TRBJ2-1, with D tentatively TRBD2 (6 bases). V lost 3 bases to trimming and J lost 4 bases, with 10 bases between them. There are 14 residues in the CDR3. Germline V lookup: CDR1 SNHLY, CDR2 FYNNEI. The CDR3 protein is CASSEGGYYNEQFF. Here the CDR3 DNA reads TGTGCCAGCAGTGAGGGAGGTTATTACAATGAGCAGTTCTTC.

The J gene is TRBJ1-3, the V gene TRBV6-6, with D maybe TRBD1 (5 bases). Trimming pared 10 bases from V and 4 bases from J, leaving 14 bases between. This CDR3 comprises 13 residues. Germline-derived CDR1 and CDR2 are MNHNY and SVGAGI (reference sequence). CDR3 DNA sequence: TGTGCCACCTCCGACAGATACGGAAACACCATATATTTT. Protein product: CATSDRYGNTIYF.

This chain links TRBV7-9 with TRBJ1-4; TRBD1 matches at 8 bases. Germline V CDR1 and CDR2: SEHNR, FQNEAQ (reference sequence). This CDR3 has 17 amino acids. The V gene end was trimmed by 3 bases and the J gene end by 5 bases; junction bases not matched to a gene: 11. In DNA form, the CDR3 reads TGTGCCAGCAGCTTGGGTTGGACAGGGAGAACCAATGAAAAACTGTTTTTT. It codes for CASSLGWTGRTNEKLFF.

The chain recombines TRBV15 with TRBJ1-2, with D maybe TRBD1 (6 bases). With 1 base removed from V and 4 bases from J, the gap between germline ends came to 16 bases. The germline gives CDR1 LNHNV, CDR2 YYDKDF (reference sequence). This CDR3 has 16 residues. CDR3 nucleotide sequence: TGTGCCACCAGCAGAGGGGACACGACAGACTTCTATGGCTACACCTTC. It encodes CATSRGDTTDFYGYTF.

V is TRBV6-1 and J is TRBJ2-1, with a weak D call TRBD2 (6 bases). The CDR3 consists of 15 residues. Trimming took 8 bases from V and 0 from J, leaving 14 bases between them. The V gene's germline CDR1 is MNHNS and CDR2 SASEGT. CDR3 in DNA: TGTGCCAGCGTGGAGGGTGGACTCTCCTACAATGAGCAGTTCTTC. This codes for CASVEGGLSYNEQFF.

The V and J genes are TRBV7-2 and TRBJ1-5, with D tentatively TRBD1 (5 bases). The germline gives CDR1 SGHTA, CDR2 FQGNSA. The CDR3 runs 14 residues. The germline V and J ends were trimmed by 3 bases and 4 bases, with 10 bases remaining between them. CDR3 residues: CASSLARGNQPQHF. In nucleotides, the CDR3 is TGTGCCAGCAGCTTGGCCCGGGGGAATCAGCCCCAGCATTTT.

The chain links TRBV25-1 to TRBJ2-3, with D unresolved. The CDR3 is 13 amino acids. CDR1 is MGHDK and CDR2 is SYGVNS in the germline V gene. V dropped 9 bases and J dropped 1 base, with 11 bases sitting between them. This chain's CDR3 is CASIPRGTDTQYF. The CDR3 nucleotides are TGTGCCAGTATTCCTCGGGGCACAGATACGCAGTATTTT.

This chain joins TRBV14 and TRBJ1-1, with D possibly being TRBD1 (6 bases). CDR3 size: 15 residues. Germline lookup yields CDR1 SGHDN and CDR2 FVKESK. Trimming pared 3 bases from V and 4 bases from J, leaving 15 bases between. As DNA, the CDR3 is TGTGCCAGCAGCCAGGTGGGGGGGCGGTTCACTGAAGCTTTCTTT. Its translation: CASSQVGGRFTEAFF.

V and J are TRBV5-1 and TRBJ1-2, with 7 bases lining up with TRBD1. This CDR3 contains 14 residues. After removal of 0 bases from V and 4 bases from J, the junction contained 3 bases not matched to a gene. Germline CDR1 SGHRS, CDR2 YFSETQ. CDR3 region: CASSLERDSYGYTF. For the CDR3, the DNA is TGCGCCAGCAGCTTGGAACGGGACAGCTATGGCTACACCTTC.

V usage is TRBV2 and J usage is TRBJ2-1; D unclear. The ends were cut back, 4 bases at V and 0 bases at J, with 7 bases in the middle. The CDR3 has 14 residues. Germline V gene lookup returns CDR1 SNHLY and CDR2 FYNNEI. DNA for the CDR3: TGTGCCAGCAGTGGTCCAGGCTCCTACAATGAGCAGTTCTTC. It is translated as CASSGPGSYNEQFF.

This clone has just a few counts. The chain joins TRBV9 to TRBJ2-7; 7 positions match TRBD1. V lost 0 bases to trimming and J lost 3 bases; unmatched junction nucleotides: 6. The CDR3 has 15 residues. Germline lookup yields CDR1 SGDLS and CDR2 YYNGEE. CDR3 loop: CASSVASGDSYEQYF. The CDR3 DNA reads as TGTGCCAGCAGCGTAGCATCCGGGGACAGCTACGAGCAGTACTTC.